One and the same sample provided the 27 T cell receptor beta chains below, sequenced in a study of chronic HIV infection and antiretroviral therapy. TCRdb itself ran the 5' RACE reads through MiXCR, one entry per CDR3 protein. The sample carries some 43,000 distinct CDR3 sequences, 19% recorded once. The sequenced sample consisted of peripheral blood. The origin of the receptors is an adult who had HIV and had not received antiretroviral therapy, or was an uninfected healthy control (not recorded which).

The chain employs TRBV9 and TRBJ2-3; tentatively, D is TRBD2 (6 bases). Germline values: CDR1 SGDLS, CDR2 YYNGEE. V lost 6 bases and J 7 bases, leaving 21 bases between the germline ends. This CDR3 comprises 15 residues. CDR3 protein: CASTGGGGKGNTQYF. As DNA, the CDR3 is TGTGCCAGCACCGGAGGCGGCGGGAAGGGAAATACGCAGTATTTT.

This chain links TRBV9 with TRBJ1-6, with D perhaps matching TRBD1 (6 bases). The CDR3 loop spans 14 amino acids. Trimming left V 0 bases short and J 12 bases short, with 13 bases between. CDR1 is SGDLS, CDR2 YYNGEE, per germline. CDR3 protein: CASSVGDQGRPLHF. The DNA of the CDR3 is TGTGCCAGCAGCGTAGGTGATCAGGGGAGACCCCTCCACTTT.

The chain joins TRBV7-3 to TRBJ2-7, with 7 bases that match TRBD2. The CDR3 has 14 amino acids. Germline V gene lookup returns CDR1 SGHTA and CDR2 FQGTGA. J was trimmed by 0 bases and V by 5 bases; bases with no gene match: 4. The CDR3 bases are TGTGCCAGCAGCCCTAGCGGTAACTCCTACGAGCAGTACTTC. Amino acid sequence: CASSPSGNSYEQYF.

The CDR3 nucleotides are TGTGCCAGCAGCCCTGTAGAGGGGTCCTATAATTCACCCCTCCACTTT. It yields the protein CASSPVEGSYNSPLHF. The V gene is TRBV28, the J gene TRBJ1-6; possible D gene TRBD1, 5 bases. This CDR3 contains 16 residues. The germline V gene encodes CDR1 MDHEN and CDR2 SYDVKM. V lost 6 bases and J lost 1, with 13 bases in between.

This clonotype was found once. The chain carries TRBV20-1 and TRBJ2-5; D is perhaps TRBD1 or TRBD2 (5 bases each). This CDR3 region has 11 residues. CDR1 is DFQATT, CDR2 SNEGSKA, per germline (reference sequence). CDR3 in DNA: TGCGGAGGTGGGGCTACCCAGCCACTGTACTTC. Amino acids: CGGGATQPLYF.

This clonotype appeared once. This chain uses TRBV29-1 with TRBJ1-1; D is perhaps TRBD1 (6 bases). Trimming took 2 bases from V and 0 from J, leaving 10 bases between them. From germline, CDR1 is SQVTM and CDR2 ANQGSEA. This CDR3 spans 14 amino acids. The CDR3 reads CSVELGAMNTEAFF. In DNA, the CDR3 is TGCAGCGTTGAATTGGGGGCCATGAACACTGAAGCTTTCTTT.

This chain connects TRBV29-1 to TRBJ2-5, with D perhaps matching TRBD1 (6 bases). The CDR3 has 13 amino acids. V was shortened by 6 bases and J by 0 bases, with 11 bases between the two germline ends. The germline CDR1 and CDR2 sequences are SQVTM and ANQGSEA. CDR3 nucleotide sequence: TGCAGCGTAATCAGGGACAACCAAGAGACCCAGTACTTC. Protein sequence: CSVIRDNQETQYF.

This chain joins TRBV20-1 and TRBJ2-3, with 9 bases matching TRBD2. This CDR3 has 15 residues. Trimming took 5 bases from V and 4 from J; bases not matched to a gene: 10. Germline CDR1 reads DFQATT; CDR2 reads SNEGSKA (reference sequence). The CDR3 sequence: CSAQKRLAGSDTQYF. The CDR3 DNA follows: TGCAGTGCTCAAAAGAGGCTAGCGGGATCAGATACGCAGTATTTT.

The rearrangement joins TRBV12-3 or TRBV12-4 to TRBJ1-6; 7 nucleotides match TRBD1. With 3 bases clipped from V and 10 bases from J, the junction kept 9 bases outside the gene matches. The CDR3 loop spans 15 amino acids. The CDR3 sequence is CASSLGQGVESPLHF. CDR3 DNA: TGTGCCAGCAGTTTGGGGCAGGGGGTCGAGTCACCCCTCCACTTT.

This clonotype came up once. The CDR3 DNA sequence: TGTGCCAGCAGTCTTACCCGCCTGGGGGTCCAAGAGACCCAGTACTTC. Its protein is CASSLTRLGVQETQYF. The chain is built from TRBV28 and TRBJ2-5; D possibly uses TRBD1 or TRBD2 (5 bases each). The CDR3 consists of 16 residues. Germline lookup yields CDR1 MDHEN and CDR2 SYDVKM. Trimming took 5 bases from V and 1 from J, leaving 17 bases between them. Together with reference TRBV28 and TRBJ2-5, the CDR3 gives the full variable domain: DVKVTQSSRYLVKRTGEKVFLECVQDMDHENMFWYRQDPGLGLRLIYFSYDVKMKEKGDIPEGYSVSREKKERFSLILESASTNQTSMYLCASSLTRLGVQETQYFGPGTRLLVL.

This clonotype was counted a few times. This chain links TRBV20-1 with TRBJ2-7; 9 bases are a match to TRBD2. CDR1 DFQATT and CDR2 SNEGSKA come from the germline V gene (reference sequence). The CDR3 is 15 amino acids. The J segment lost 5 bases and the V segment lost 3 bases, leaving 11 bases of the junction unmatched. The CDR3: CSASSGRRAGNEQYF. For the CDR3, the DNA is TGCAGTGCTAGTAGCGGGAGAAGGGCTGGCAACGAGCAGTACTTC.

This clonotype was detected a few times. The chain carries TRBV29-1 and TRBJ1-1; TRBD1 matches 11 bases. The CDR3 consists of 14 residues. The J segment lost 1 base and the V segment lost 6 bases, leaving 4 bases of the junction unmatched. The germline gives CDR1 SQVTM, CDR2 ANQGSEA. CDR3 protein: CSVGQGAENTEAFF. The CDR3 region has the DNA TGCAGCGTCGGACAGGGGGCGGAGAACACTGAAGCTTTCTTT. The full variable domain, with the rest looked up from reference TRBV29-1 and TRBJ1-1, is SAVISQKPSRDICQRGTSLTIQCQVDSQVTMMFWYRQQPGQSLTLIATANQGSEATYESGFVIDKFPISRPNLTFSTLTVSNMSPEDSSIYLCSVGQGAENTEAFFGQGTRLTVV.

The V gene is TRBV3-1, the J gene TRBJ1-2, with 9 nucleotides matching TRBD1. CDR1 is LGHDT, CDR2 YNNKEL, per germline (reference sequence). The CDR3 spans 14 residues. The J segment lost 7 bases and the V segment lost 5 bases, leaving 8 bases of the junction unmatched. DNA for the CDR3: TGTGCCAGCAGCTTCACAGGGGGCGCGTTTGGCTACACCTTC. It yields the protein CASSFTGGAFGYTF.

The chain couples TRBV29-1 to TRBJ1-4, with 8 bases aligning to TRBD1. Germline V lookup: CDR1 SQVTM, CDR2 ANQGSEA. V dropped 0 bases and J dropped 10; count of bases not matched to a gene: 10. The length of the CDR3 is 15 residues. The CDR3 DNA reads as TGCAGCGTTGAAGAAACCGGGACAGGACAACGAAAACTGTTTTTT. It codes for CSVEETGTGQRKLFF.

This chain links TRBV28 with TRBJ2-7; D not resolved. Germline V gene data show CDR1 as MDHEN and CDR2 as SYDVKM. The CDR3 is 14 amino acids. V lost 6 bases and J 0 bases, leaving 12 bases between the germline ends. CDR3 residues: CASRQGPSSYEQYF. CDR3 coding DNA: TGTGCCAGCAGACAAGGGCCAAGCTCCTACGAGCAGTACTTC.

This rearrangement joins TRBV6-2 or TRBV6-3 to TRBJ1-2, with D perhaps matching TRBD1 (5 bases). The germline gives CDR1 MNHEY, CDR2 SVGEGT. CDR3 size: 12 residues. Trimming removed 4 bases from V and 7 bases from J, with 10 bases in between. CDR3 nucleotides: TGTGCCAGCAGTTGGAGGGGTAGTGGCTACACCTTC. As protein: CASSWRGSGYTF.

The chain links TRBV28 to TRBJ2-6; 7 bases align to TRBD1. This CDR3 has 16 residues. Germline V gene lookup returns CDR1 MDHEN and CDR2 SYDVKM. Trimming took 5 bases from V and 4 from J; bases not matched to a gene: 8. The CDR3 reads CASSPNRGPGANVLTF. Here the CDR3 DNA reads TGTGCCAGCAGTCCGAACAGGGGACCCGGGGCCAACGTCCTGACTTTC.

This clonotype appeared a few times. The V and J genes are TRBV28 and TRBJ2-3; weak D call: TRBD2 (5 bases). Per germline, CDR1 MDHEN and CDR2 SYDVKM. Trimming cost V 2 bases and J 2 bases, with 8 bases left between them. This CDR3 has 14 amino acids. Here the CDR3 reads CASSLAGLTDTQYF. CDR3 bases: TGTGCCAGCAGTTTAGCGGGCCTCACAGATACGCAGTATTTT.

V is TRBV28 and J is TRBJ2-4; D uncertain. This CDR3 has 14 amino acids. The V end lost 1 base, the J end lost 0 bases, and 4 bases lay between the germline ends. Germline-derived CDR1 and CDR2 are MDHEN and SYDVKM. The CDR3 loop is CASSLSGAKNIQYF. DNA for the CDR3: TGTGCCAGCAGTTTATCTGGAGCCAAAAACATTCAGTACTTC.

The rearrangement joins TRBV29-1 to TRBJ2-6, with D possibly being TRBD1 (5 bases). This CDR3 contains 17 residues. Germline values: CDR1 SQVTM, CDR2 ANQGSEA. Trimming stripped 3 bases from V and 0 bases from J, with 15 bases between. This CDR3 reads CSVDYRNISSGANVLTF. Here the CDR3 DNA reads TGCAGCGTTGATTACAGGAACATTAGCTCTGGGGCCAACGTCCTGACTTTC.

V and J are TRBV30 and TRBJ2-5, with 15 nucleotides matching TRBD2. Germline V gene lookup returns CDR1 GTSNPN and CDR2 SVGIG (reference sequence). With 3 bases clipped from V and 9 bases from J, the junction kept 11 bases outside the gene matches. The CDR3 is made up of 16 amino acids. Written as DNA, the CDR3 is TGTGCCTGGAGCTACTCCGGGACTAGCGGGAGGTTGGCCCAGTACTTC. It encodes CAWSYSGTSGRLAQYF.

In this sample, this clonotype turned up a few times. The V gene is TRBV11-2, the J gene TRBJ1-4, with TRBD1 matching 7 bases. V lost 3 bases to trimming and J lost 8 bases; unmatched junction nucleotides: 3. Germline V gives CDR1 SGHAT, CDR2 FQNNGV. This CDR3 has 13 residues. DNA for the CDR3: TGTGCCAGCAGCTTCAGGGGGTCCGAAAAACTGTTTTTT. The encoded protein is CASSFRGSEKLFF. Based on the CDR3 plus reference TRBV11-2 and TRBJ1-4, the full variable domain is EAGVAQSPRYKIIEKRQSVAFWCNPISGHATLYWYQQILGQGPKLLIQFQNNGVVDDSQLPKDRFSAERLKGVDSTLKIQPAKLEDSAVYLCASSFRGSEKLFFGSGTQLSVL.

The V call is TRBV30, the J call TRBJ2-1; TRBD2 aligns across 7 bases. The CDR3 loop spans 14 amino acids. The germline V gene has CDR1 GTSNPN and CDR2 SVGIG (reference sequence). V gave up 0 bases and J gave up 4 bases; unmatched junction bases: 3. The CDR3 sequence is CAWSVTSAYNEQFF. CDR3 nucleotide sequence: TGTGCCTGGAGTGTAACTAGCGCGTACAATGAGCAGTTCTTC.

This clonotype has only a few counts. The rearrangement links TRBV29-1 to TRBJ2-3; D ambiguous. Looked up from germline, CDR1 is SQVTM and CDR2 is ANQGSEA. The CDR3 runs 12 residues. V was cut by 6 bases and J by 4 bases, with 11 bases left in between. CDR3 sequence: CSVTVNSDTQYF. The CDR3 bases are TGCAGCGTGACCGTAAACTCAGATACGCAGTATTTT.

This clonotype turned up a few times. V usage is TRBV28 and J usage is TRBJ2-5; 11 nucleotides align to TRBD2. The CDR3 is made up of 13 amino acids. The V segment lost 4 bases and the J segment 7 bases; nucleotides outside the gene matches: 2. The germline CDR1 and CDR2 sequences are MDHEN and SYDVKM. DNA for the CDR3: TGTGCCAGCAGTTCCGGGACTAGCGGGACCCAGTACTTC. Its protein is CASSSGTSGTQYF.

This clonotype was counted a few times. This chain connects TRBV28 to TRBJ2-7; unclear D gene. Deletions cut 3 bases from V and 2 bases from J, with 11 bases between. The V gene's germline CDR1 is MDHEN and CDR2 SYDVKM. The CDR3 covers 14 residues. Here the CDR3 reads CASSLGGATYEQYF. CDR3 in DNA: TGTGCCAGCAGTTTGGGTGGAGCTACCTACGAGCAGTACTTC.

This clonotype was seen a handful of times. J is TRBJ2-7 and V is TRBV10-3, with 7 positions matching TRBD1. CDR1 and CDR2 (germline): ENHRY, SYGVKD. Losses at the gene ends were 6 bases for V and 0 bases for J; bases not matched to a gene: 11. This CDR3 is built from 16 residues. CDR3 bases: TGTGCCATCAGGTGGACGAGGGACAGTGCCTCCTACGAGCAGTACTTC. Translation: CAIRWTRDSASYEQYF.